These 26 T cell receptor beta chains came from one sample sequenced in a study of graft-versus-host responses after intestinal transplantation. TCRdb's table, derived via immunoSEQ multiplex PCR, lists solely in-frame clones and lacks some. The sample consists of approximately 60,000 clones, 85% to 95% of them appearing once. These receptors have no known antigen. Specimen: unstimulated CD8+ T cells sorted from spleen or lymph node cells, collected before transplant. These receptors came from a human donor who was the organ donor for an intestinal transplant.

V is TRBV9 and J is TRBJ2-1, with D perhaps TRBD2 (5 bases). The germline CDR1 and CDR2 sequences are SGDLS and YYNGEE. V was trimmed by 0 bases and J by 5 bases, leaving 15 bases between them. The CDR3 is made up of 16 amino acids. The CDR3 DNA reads TGTGCCAGCAGCGTAGCTACCGGGATCCGGAACAATGAGCAGTTCTTC. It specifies CASSVATGIRNNEQFF.

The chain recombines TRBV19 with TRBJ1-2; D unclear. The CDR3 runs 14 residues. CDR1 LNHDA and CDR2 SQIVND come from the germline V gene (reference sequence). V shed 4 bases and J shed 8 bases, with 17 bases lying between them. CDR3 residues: CASSRSAGGGGYTF. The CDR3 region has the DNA TGTGCCAGTAGTAGATCGGCAGGAGGAGGAGGCTACACCTTC.

CDR3 sequence: CATITAGGTEAFF. CDR3 DNA: TGTGCCACCATCACGGCCGGGGGAACTGAAGCTTTCTTT. The V and J genes are TRBV19 and TRBJ1-1; perhaps TRBD1 as D (5 bases). Germline assignment: CDR1 LNHDA and CDR2 SQIVND (reference sequence). V gave up 10 bases and J gave up 5 bases, with 17 bases separating them. The CDR3 sequence is 13 residues long.

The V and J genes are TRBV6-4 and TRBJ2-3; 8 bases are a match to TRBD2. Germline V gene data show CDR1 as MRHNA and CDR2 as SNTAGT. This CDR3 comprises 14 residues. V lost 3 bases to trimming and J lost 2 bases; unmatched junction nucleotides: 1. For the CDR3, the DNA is TGTGCCAGCAGTGAGCGGGAGGCCACAGATACGCAGTATTTT. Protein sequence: CASSEREATDTQYF.

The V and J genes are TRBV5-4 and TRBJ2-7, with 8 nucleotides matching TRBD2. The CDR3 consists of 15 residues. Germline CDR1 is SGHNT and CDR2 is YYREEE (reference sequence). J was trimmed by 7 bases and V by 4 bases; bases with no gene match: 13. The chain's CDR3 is CASSEPLAGGLEQYF. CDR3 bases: TGTGCCAGCAGCGAACCGCTAGCGGGTGGCCTAGAGCAGTACTTC.

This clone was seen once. The CDR3 is CASRRDSDSLTNYGYTF. The DNA of the CDR3 is TGTGCCAGTAGGAGAGACTCGGACAGCCTGACTAACTATGGCTACACCTTC. The rearrangement links TRBV19 to TRBJ1-2; TRBD1 might be the D (6 bases). Trimming pared 6 bases from V and 0 bases from J, leaving 20 bases between. The CDR3 is made up of 17 amino acids. Germline CDR1 reads LNHDA; CDR2 reads SQIVND (reference sequence).

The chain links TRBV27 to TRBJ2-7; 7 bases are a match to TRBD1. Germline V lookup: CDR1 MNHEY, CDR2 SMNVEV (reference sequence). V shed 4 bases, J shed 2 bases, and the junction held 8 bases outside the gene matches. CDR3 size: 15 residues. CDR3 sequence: CASSSTQGITYEQYF. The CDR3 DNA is TGTGCCAGCAGTTCAACACAGGGGATAACCTACGAGCAGTACTTC.

The CDR3 nucleotides read TGTGCCAGCAGTGAAGCCCCTCGAGCGGGAGATGGAACAGATACGCAGTATTTT. It encodes CASSEAPRAGDGTDTQYF. The chain is built from TRBV6-1 and TRBJ2-3; 8 nucleotides match TRBD2. V shed 0 bases, J shed 3 bases, and the junction held 11 bases outside the gene matches. The CDR3 runs to 18 residues. CDR1 is MNHNS, CDR2 SASEGT, per germline.

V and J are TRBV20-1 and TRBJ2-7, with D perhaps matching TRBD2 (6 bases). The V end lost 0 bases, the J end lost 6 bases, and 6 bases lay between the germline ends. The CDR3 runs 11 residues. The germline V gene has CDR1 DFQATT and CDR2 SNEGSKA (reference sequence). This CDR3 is CSARDGSEQYF. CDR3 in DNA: TGCAGTGCTAGAGACGGGAGCGAGCAGTACTTC.

The CDR3 DNA reads as TGTGCCTGGAGTCCGGGTAACTATGGCTACACCTTC. Encoded protein: CAWSPGNYGYTF. The chain is built from TRBV30 and TRBJ1-2; D not certain. Between the trimmed V and J ends, which lost 2 bases and 1 base, there was a span of 5 bases. Per germline, CDR1 GTSNPN and CDR2 SVGIG (reference sequence). The CDR3 contains 12 residues.

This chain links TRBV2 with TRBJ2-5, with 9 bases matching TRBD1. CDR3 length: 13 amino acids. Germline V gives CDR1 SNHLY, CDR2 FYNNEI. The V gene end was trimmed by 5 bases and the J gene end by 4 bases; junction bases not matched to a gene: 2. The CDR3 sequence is CASSTGGVETQYF. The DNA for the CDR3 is TGTGCCAGCAGTACAGGGGGCGTAGAGACCCAGTACTTC.

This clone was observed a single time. CDR3 amino acids: CASSQGGGRANVLTF. As DNA, the CDR3 is TGCGCCAGCAGCCAAGGGGGAGGGAGGGCCAACGTCCTGACTTTC. The chain uses TRBV4-3 and TRBJ2-6, with 7 positions matching TRBD2. The ends lost 1 base at V and 5 bases at J; junction bases unmatched: 2. Germline V gene sequence: CDR1 LGHNA, CDR2 YSLEER. CDR3 length equals 15 residues.

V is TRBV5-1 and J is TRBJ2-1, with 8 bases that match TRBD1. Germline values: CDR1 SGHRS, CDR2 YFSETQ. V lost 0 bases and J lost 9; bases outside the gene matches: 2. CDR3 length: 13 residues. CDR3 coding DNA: TGCGCCAGCAGCTTGGGACAGGGGTTTGAGCAGTTCTTC. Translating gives CASSLGQGFEQFF.

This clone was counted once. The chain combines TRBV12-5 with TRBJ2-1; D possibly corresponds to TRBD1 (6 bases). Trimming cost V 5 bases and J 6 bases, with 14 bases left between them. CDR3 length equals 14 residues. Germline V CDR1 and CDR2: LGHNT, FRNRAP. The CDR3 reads CASGPGQGSNEQFF. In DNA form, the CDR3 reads TGTGCTAGTGGTCCCGGGCAGGGGTCCAATGAGCAGTTCTTC. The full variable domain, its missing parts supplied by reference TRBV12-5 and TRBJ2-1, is DARVTQTPRHKVTEMGQEVTMRCQPILGHNTVFWYRQTMMQGLELLAYFRNRAPLDDSGMPKDRFSAEMPDATLATLKIQPSEPRDSAVYFCASGPGQGSNEQFFGPGTRLTVL.

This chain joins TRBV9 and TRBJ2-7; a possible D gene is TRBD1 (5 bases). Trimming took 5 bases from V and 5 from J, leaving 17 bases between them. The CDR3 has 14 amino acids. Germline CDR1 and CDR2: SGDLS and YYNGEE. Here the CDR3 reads CASSTGRGSHEQYF. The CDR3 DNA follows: TGTGCCAGCAGTACGGGTAGGGGATCCCACGAGCAGTACTTC.

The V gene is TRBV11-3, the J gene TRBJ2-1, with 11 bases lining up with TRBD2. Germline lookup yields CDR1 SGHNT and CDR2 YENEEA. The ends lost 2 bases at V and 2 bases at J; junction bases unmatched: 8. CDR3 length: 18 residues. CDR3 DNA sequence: TGTGCCAGCAGCTTATTTCTAGCGGGAGGTGGGACCTACAATGAGCAGTTCTTC. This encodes CASSLFLAGGGTYNEQFF.

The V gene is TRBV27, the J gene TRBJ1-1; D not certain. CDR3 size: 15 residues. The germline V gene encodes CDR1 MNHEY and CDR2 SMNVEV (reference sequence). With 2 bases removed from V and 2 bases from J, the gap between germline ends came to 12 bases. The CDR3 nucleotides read TGTGCCAGCAGTTTAGAAGGGAGACCCAACACTGAAGCTTTCTTT. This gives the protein CASSLEGRPNTEAFF.

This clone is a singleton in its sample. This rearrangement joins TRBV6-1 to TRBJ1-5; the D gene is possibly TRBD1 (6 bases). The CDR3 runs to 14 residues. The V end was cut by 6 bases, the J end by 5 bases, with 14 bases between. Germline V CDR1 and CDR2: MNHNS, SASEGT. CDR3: CASRGNRVHQPQHF. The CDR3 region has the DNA TGTGCCAGCAGGGGGAACAGGGTCCATCAGCCCCAGCATTTT.

The CDR3, as DNA: TGTGCCAGCAGCGCGGGGGGACCGTCAGCAGGGGAGCTGTTTTTT. The encoded protein is CASSAGGPSAGELFF. V and J are TRBV9 and TRBJ2-2; 7 bases align to TRBD2. Germline CDR1 reads SGDLS; CDR2 reads YYNGEE. The CDR3 length is 15 residues. J gave up 8 bases and V 3 bases, and 10 bases lay outside the gene matches.

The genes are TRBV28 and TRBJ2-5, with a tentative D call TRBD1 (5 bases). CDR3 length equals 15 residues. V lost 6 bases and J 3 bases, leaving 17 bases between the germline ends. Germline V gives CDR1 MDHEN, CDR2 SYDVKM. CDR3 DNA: TGTGCCAGCAGCCAACCCCAGGGTTCAAAAGAGACCCAGTACTTC. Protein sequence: CASSQPQGSKETQYF.

The CDR3: CASSLLTSGGELSTQYF. CDR3 in DNA: TGTGCCAGCAGTTTGCTGACTAGCGGGGGGGAGCTTAGTACGCAGTATTTT. The chain carries TRBV28 and TRBJ2-3, with 14 positions matching TRBD2. CDR3 length equals 17 residues. Germline values: CDR1 MDHEN, CDR2 SYDVKM. J gave up 8 bases and V 3 bases, and 10 bases lay outside the gene matches.

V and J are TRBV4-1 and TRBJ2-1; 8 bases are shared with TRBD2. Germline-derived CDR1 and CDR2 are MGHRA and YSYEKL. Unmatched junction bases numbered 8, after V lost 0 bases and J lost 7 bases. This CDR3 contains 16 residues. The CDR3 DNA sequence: TGCGCCAGCAGCCAAGATAGGCTAGCGGGTTCGAATGAGCAGTTCTTC. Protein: CASSQDRLAGSNEQFF.

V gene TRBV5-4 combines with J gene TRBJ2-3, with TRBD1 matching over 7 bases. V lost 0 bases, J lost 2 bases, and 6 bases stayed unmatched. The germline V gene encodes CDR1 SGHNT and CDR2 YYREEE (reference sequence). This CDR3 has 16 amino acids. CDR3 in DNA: TGTGCCAGCAGCTTGGATAGACAGGGCCACACAGATACGCAGTATTTT. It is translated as CASSLDRQGHTDTQYF.

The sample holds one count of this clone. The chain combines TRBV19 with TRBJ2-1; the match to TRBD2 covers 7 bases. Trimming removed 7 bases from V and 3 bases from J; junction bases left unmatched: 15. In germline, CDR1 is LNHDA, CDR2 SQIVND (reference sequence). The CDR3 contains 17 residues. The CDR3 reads CASTPAAGLADYNEQFF. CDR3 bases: TGTGCCAGTACCCCTGCGGCCGGGCTAGCGGACTACAATGAGCAGTTCTTC.

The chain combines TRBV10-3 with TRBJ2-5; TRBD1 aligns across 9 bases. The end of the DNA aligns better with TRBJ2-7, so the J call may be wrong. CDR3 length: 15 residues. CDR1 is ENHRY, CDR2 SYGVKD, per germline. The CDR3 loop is CAISGTGQGSYEQYF. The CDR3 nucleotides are TGTGCCATCAGTGGAACGGGACAGGGATCTTACGAGCAGTACTTC.

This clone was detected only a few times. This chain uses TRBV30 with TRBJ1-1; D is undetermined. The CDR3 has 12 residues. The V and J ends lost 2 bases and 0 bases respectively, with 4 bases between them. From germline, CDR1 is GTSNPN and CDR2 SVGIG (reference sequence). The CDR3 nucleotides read TGTGCCTGGAGTCCGGTGAACACTGAAGCTTTCTTT. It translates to CAWSPVNTEAFF.